Reported below is one TCR beta chain. The antigen is unknown. CDR1 MDHEN and CDR2 SYDVKM come from the germline V gene. This CDR3 has 14 amino acids. V trimming: 11 bases; J trimming: 1 base; junction bases outside the gene matches: 8. These data originate in a study of blood T cells in healthy people across ages. Findings of the study overall: The unknown donor CMV status may have confounded expanded clonotype changes.

A sample-barcoded 5' primer and a J-beta primer mix were used in a second PCR of roughly 7 to 11 cycles. TCRdb called the 5' RACE reads again in MiXCR, with one record for every CDR3 protein. This sample carries approximately 600,000 distinct CDR3 sequences, about 54% of them seen once, and the ten largest clones take 30% to 40%. The chain carries TRBV28 and TRBJ2-5; TRBD2 matches at 9 bases. The receptor was isolated from a man between 60 and 75 years old in good health. Sequenced: blood. CDR3 DNA: TGTGCCTCCAGGGCGGGGGGGACCCAAGAGACCCAGTACTTC. Protein sequence: CASRAGGTQETQYF.